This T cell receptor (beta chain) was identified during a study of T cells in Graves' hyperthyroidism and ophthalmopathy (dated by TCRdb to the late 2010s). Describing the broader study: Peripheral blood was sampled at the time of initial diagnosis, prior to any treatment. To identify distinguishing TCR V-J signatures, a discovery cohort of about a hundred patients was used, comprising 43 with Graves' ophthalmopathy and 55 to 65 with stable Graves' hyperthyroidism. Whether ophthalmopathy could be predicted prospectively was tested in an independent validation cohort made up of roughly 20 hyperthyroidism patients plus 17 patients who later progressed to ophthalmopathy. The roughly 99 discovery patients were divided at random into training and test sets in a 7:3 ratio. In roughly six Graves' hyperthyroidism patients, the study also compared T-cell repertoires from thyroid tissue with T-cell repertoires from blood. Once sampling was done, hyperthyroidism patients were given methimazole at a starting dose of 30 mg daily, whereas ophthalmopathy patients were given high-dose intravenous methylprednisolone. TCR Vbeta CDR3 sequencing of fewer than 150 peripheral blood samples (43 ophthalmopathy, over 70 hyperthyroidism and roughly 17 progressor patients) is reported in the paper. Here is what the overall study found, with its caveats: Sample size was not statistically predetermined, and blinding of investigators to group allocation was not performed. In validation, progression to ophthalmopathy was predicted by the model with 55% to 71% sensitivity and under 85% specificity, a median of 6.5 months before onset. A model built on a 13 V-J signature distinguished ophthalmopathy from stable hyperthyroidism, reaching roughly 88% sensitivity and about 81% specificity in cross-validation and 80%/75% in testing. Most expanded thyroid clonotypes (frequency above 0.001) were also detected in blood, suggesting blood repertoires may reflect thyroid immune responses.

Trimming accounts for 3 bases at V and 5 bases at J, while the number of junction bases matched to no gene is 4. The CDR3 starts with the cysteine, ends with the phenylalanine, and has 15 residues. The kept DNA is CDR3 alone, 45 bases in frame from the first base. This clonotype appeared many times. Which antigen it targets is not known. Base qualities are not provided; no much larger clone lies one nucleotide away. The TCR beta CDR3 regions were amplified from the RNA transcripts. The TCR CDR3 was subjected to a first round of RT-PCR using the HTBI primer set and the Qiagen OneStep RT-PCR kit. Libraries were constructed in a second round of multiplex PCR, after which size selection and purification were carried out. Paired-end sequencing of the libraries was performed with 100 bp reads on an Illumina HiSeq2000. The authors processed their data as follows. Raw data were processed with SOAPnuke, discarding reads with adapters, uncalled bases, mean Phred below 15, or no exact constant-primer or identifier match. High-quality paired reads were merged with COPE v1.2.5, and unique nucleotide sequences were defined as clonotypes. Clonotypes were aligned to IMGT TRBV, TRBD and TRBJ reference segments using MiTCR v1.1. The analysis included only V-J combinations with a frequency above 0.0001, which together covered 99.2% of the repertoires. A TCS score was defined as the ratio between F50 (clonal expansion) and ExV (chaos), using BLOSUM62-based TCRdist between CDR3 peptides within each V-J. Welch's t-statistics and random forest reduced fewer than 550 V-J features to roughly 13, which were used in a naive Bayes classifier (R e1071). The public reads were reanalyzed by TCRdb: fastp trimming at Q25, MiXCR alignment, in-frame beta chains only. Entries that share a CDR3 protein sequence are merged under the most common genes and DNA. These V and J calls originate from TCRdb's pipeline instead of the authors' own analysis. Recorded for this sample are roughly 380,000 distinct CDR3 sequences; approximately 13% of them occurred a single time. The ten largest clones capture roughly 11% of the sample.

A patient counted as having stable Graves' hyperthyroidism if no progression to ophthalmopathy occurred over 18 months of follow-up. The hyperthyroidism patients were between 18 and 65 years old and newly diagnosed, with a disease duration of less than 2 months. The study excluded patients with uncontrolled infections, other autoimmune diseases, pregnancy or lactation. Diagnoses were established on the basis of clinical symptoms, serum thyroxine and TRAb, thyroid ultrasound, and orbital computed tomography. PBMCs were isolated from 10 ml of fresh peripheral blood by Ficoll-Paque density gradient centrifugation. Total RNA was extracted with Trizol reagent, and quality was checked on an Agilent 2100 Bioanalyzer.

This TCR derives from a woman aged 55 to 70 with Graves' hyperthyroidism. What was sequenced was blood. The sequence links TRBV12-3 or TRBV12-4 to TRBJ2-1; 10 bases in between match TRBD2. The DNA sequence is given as TGTGCCAGCAGTTTGACAAGCGGGAGGGACAATGAGCAGTTCTTC. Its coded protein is CASSLTSGRDNEQFF.